The entry that follows covers one T cell receptor beta chain sequence. The source of the sample is a study of OX40 agonist ivuxolimab in advanced cancers. Study-wide background: Dose-escalation patients were diagnosed with hepatocellular carcinoma, melanoma, renal cell cancer or head and neck cancer.

The CDR3 consists of 18 residues. V trimming: 5 bases; J trimming: 3 bases; junction bases outside the gene matches: 12. The germline V gene has CDR1 LNHNV and CDR2 YYDKDF (reference sequence). Some clones are missing from TCRdb's copy, which holds only in-frame ones; the method was immunoSEQ multiplex PCR. The table records approximately 74,000 clones, about four fifths of them present only once. This chain connects TRBV15 to TRBJ2-6; 8 bases map to TRBD2. This sample comprised CD4+ or CD8+ T cells sorted from blood, obtained in a trial of the OX40 agonist ivuxolimab. The TCR comes from an adult with an advanced solid tumor such as melanoma, head and neck, liver or kidney cancer. In DNA, the CDR3 is TGTGCCACCAGCGCTCGGAGAGCGGGAGTGGGTGGGGCCAACGTCCTGACTTTC. It translates to CATSARRAGVGGANVLTF.